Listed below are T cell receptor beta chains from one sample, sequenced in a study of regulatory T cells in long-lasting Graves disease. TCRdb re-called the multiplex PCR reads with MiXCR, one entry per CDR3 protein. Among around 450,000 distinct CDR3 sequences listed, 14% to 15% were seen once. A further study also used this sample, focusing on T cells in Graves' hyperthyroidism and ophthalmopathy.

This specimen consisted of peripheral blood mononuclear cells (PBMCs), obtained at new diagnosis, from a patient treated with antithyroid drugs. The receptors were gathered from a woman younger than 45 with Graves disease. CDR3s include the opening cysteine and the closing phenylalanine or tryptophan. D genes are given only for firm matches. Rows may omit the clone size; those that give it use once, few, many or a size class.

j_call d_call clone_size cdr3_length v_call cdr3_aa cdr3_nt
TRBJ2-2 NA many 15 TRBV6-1 CASSGLATSTGELFF TGTGCCAGCAGTGGGCTAGCGACCTCCACCGGGGAGCTGTTTTTT
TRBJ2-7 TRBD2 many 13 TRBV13 CASSYGTRSEQYF TGTGCCAGCAGCTATGGGACTAGAAGCGAGCAGTACTTC
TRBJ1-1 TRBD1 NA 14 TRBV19 CASSIGPQTGSAFF TGTGCCAGTAGTATAGGCCCCCAGACAGGGTCGGCTTTCTTT
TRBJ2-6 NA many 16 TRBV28 CASSPLGGSGANVLTF TGTGCCAGCAGCCCATTAGGGGGTTCTGGGGCCAACGTCCTGACTTTC
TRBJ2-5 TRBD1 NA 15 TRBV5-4 CASSLEPTGRETQYF TGTGCCAGCAGCTTAGAACCGACAGGGCGGGAGACCCAGTACTTC
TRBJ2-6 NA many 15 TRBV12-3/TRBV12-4 CASSSWGGGANVLTF TGTGCCAGCAGTTCATGGGGAGGTGGGGCCAACGTCCTGACTTTC
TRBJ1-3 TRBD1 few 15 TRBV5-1 CASSTSTGFGNTIYF TGCGCCAGCAGCACCTCGACAGGGTTCGGAAACACCATATATTTT
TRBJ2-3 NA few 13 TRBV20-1 CSASPGSTDTQYF TGCAGTGCTAGTCCCGGTAGCACAGATACGCAGTATTTT
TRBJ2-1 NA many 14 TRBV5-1 CASSLEKSYNEQFF TGCGCCAGCAGCTTGGAGAAGTCCTACAATGAGCAGTTCTTC
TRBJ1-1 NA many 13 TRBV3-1 CASSQSGNTEAFF TGTGCCAGCAGCCAATCCGGGAACACTGAAGCTTTCTTT
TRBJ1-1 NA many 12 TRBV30 CAWIGGDTEAFF TGTGCCTGGATTGGGGGGGACACTGAAGCTTTCTTT
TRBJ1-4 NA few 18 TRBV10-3 CASSYLFSGGGSNEKLFF TGTGCCAGCAGTTACTTATTCTCAGGTGGCGGGAGTAATGAAAAACTGTTTTTT
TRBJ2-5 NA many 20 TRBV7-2 CASSYRLEIFNGIEEETQYF TGTGCCAGCAGTTACAGGTTGGAAATCTTCAACGGGATTGAGGAGGAGACCCAGTACTTC
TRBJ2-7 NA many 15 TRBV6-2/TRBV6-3 CASSWGRGGSYEQYF TGTGCCAGCAGTTGGGGGCGGGGCGGCTCCTACGAGCAGTACTTC
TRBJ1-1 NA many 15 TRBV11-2 CASSHPERVSTEAFF TGTGCCAGCAGCCATCCGGAGAGGGTGAGCACTGAAGCTTTCTTT
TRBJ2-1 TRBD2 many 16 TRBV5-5 CASSLVLAGVINEQFF TGTGCCAGCAGCTTGGTTCTAGCGGGAGTGATCAATGAGCAGTTCTTC
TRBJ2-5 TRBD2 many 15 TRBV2 CASRPALAGVETQYF TGTGCCAGCAGACCTGCACTAGCGGGAGTTGAGACCCAGTACTTC
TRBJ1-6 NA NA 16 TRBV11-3 CASRTDYNEYNSPLHF TGTGCCAGCAGGACGGACTACAATGAGTATAATTCACCCCTCCACTTT
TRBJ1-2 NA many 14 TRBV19 CASSISGIVYGYTF TGTGCCAGTAGTATCTCGGGGATTGTCTATGGCTACACCTTC
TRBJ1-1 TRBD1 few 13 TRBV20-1 CSARNRGTAEAFF TGCAGTGCTAGGAACAGGGGAACCGCCGAAGCTTTCTTT
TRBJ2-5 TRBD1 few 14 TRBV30 CAWDRQGAWETQYF TGTGCCTGGGACAGACAGGGGGCTTGGGAGACCCAGTACTTC
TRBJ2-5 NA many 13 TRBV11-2 CASSLATVETQYF TGTGCCAGCAGCTTAGCGACAGTAGAGACCCAGTACTTC